Reported below is one TCR beta chain. No antigen is known for it. The data originate from a study of vaccination and CD4 T cells after COVID-19. About the research overall: Post-COVID draws followed diagnosis by a median around 100 days (range 35 to 161). Whole-study results and caveats: Post-vaccination, and not before, a median approximately 86% of reactive clones appeared in convalescent patients.

With V trimmed by 6 bases and J by 6 bases, 12 bases remained unmatched. The CDR3 is made up of 15 amino acids. The germline V gene encodes CDR1 LNHDA and CDR2 SQIVND (reference sequence). Treatment noted: roughly 10-day PBMC culture with coronavirus spike peptide pools or control peptides (ViraFEST assay). Sequencing of cultured CD4+ T cell DNA used the Oncomine TCR Beta short-read assay. From CD4+ T cells that had been cultured, genomic DNA was extracted. Via MiXCR, TCRdb re-called the PCR reads, giving one row per CDR3 protein. The sample includes roughly 23,000 distinct CDR3 sequences, about 67% of them seen just once.

The sample here was CD4+ T cells from blood, cultured in vitro, taken after SARS-CoV-2 vaccination. The receptor was isolated from a human donor who received a COVID-19 vaccine. The chain employs TRBV19 and TRBJ2-7, with 9 bases matching TRBD1. The CDR3 loop reads CASSPQGAAGGEQYF. The CDR3 region has the DNA TGTGCCAGTAGCCCACAGGGGGCGGCGGGCGGCGAGCAGTACTTC. Variable domain in full (rest from reference TRBV19 and TRBJ2-7): DGGITQSPKYLFRKEGQNVTLSCEQNLNHDAMYWYRQDPGQGLRLIYYSQIVNDFQKGDIAEGYSVSREKKESFPLTVTSAQKNPTAFYLCASSPQGAAGGEQYFGPGTRLTVT.